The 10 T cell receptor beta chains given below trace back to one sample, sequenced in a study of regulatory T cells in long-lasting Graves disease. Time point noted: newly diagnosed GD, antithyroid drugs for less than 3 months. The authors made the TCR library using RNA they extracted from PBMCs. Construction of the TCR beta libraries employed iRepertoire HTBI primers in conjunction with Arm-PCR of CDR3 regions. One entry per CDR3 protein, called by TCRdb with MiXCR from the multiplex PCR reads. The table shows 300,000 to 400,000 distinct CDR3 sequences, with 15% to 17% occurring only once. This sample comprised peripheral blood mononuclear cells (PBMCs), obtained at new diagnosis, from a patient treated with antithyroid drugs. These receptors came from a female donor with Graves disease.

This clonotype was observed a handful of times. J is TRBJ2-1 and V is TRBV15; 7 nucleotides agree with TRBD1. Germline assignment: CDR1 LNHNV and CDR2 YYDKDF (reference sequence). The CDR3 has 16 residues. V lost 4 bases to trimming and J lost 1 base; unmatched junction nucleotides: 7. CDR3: CATSTMSGQSYNEQFF. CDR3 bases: TGTGCCACCAGCACCATGTCGGGACAGTCCTACAATGAGCAGTTCTTC.

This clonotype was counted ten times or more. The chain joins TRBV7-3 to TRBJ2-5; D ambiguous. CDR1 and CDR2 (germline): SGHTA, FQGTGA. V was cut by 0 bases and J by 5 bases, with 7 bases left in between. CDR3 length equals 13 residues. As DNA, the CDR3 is TGTGCCAGCAGCTTAACGTCCGGGGAGACCCAGTACTTC. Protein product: CASSLTSGETQYF.

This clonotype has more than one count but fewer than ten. CDR3 nucleotides: TGCAGTGCTACCCGACAGGCGAAGCACGGCTACACCTTC. As protein: CSATRQAKHGYTF. The chain links TRBV20-1 to TRBJ1-2, with TRBD1 as a possible D gene (6 bases). The CDR3 contains 13 residues. Germline V CDR1 and CDR2: DFQATT, SNEGSKA (reference sequence). V lost 4 bases to trimming and J lost 8 bases, with 17 bases between them.

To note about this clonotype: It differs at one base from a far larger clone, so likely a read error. Here the CDR3 DNA reads TGTGCCAGCAGTTTACCGAGCGGGAGGGCGGCGAATGAGCAGTCCTTC. This codes for CASSLPSGRAANEQSF. The chain carries TRBV28 and TRBJ2-7; TRBD2 agrees at 10 bases. Germline CDR1 reads MDHEN; CDR2 reads SYDVKM. The CDR3 totals 16 residues.

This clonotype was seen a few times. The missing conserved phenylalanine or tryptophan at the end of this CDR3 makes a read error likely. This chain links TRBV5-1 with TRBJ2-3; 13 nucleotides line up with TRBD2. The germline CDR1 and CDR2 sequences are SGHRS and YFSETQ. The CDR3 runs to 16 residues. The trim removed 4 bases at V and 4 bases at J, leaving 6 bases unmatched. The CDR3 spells CASSPGTSGTSDTQYL. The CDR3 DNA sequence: TGCGCCAGCAGCCCCGGGACTAGCGGGACTTCAGATACGCAGTATCTT.

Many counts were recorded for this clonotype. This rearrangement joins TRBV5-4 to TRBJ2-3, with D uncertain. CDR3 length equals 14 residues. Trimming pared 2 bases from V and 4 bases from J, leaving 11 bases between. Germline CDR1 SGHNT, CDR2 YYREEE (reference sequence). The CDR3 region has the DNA TGTGCCAGCAGCTTTGGCAGGAACGCAGATACGCAGTATTTT. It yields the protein CASSFGRNADTQYF.

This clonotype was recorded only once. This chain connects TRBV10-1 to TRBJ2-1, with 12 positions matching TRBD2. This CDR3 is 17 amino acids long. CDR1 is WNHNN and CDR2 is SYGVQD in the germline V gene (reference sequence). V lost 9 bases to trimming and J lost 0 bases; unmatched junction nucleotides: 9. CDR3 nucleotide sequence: TGCGCCAGAACCGGACTAGCGGGGCCCAACTCCTACAATGAGCAGTTCTTC. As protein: CARTGLAGPNSYNEQFF.

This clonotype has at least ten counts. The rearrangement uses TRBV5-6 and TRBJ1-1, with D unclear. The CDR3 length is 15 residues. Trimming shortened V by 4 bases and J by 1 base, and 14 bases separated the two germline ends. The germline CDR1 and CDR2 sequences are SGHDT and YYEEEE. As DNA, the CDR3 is TGTGCCAGCAGCCCATCTCCCGGTGGGAACACTGAAGCTTTCTTT. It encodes CASSPSPGGNTEAFF.

The CDR3 DNA sequence: TGTGCCAGCAGCTTAAGCGGGCAGGGGAAACATGGCTACACCTTC. Translation: CASSLSGQGKHGYTF. The rearrangement links TRBV7-3 to TRBJ1-2, with TRBD1 as a possible D gene (6 bases). Germline V gives CDR1 SGHTA, CDR2 FQGTGA. This CDR3 contains 15 residues. Deletions cut 1 base from V and 6 bases from J, with 15 bases between.

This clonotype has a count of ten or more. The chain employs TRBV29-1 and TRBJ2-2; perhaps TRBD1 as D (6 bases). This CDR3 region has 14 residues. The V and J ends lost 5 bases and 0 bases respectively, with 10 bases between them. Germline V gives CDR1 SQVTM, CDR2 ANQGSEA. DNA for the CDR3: TGCAGCGTTCATCAGGGGCCGAACACCGGGGAGCTGTTTTTT. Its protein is CSVHQGPNTGELFF.